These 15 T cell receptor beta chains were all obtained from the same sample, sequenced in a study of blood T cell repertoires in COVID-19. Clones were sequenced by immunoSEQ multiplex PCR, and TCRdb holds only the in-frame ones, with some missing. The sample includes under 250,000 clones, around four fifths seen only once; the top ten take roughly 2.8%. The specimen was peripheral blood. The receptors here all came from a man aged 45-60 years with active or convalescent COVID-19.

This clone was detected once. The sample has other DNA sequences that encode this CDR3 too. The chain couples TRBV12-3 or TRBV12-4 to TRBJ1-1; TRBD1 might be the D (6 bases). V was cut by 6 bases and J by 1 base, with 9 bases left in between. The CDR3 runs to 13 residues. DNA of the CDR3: TGTGCCAGCAGGGAACAGGGGAACACTGAAGCTTTCTTT. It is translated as CASREQGNTEAFF.

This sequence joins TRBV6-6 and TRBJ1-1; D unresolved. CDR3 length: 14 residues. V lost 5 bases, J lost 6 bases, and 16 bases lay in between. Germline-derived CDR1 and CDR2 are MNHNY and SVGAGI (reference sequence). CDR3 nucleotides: TGTGCCAGCAGTCCCCCCCGGAGGTCCGCTGAAGCTTTCTTT. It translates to CASSPPRRSAEAFF.

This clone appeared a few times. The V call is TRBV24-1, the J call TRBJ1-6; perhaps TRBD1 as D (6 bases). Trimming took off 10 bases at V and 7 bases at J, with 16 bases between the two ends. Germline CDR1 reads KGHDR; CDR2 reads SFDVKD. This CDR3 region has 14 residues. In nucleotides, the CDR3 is TGTGCCACTCCCCGGCGGGGGGCCAATTCACCCCTCCACTTT. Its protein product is CATPRRGANSPLHF.

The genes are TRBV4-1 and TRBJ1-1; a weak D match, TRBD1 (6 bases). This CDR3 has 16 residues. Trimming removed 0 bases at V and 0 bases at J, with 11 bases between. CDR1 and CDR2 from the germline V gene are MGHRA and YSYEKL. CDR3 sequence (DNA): TGCGCCAGCAGCCAAGATCAGGGGTCCATGAACACTGAAGCTTTCTTT. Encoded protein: CASSQDQGSMNTEAFF.

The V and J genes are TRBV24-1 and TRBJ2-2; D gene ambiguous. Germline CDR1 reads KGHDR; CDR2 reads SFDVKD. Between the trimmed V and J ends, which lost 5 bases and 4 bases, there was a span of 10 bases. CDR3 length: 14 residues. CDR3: CATSGQDITGELFF. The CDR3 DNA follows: TGTGCCACCAGTGGTCAGGATATCACCGGGGAGCTGTTTTTT.

The CDR3 coding sequence is TGTGCCAGCAGCGCAGGGGACGCCCTTCATGGCTACACCTTC. It is translated as CASSAGDALHGYTF. This sequence joins TRBV28 and TRBJ1-2; D possibly corresponds to TRBD1 (6 bases). Deletions cut 6 bases from V and 6 bases from J, with 17 bases between. From germline, CDR1 is MDHEN and CDR2 SYDVKM. The length of the CDR3 is 14 residues.

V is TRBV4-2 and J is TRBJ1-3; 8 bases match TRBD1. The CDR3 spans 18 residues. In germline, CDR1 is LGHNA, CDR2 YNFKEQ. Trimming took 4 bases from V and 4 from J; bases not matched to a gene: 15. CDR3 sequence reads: CASSPRTGPNQRGNTIYF. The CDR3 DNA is TGTGCCAGCAGCCCCCGGACAGGGCCCAACCAGAGGGGAAACACCATATATTTT.

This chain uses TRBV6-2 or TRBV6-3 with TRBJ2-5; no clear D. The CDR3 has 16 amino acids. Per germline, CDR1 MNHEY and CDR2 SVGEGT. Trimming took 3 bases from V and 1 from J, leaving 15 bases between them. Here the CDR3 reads CASSYLVGLSQETQYF. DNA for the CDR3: TGTGCCAGCAGTTATCTTGTGGGCCTAAGCCAAGAGACCCAGTACTTC.

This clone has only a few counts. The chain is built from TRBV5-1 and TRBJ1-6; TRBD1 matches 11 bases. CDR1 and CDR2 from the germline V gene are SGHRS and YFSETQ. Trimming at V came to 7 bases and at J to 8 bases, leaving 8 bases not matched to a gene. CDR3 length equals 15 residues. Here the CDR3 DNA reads TGCGCCAGCGGGATCGGGACAGGGGGTGATTCACCCCTCCACTTT. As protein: CASGIGTGGDSPLHF. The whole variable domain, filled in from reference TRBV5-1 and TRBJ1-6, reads KAGVTQTPRYLIKTRGQQVTLSCSPISGHRSVSWYQQTPGQGLQFLFEYFSETQRNKGNFPGRFSGRQFSNSRSEMNVSTLELGDSALYLCASGIGTGGDSPLHFGNGTRLTVT.

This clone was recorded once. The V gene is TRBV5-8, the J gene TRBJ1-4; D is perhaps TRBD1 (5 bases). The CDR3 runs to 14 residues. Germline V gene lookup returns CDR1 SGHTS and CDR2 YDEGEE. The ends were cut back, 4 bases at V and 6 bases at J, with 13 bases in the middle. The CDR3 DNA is TGTGCCAGCAGCCTAAGACAGACCTATGAAAAACTGTTTTTT. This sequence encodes CASSLRQTYEKLFF.

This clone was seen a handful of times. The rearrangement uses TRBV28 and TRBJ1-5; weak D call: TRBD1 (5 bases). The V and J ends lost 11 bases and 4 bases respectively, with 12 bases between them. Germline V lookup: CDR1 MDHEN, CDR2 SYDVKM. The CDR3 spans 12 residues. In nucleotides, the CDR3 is TGTGCCGGGGGGGTGGGAAATCAGCCCCAGCATTTT. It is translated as CAGGVGNQPQHF.

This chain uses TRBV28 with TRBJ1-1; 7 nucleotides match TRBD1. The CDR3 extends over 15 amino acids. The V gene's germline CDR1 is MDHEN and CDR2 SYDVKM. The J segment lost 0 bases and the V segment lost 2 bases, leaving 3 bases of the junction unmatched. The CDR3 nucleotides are TGTGCCAGCAGTTTAGCGACAGGGATGAACACTGAAGCTTTCTTT. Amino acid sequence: CASSLATGMNTEAFF.

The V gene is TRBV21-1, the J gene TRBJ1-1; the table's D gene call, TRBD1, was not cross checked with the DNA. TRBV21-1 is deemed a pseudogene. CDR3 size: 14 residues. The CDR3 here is CASSKEGCRAEAFF. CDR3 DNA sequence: TGTGCCAGCAGCAAAGAGGGGTGTAGGGCTGAAGCTTTCTTT.

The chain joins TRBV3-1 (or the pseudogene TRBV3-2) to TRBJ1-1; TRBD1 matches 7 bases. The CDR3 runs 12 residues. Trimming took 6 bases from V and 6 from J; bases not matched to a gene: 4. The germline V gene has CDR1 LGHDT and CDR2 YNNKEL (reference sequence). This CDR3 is CASSRQGSEAFF. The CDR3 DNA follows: TGTGCCAGCAGTCGACAGGGTTCTGAAGCTTTCTTT.

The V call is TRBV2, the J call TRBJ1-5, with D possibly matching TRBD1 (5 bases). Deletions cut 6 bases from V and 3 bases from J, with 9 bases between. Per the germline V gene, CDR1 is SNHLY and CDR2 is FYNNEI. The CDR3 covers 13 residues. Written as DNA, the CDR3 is TGTGCCAGCAGGTCAGGGTACAATCAGCCCCAGCATTTT. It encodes CASRSGYNQPQHF.